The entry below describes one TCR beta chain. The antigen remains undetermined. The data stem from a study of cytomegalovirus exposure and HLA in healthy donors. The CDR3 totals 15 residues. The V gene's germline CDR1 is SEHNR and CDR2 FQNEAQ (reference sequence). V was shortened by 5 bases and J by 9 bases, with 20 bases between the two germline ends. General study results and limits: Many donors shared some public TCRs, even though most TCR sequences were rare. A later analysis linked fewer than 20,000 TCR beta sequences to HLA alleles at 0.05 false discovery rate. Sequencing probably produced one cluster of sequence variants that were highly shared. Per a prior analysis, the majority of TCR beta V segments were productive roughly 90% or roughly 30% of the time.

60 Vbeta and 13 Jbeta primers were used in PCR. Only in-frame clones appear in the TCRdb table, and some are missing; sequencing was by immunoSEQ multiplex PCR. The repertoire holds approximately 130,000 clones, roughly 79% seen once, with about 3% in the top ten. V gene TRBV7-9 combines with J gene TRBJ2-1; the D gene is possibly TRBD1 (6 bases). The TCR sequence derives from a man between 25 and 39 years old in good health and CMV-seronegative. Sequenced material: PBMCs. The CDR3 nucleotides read TGTGCCAGCAGCCCTAACAGGGATATTGGCAGTGAGCAGTTCTTC. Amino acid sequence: CASSPNRDIGSEQFF.